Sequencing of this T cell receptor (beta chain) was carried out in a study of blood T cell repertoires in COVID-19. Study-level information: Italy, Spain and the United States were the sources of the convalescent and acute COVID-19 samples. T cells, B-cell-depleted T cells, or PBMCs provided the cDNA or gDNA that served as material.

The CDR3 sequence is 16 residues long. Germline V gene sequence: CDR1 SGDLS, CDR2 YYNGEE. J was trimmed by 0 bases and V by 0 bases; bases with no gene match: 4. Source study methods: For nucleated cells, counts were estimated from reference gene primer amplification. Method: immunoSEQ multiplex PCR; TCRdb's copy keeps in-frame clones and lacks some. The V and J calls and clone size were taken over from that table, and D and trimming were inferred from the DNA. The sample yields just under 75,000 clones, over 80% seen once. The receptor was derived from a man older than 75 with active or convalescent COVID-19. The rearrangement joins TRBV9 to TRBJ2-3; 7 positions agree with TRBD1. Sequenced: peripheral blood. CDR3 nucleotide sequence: TGTGCCAGCAGCGTAGCTGGGACAGTAAGCACAGATACGCAGTATTTT. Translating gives CASSVAGTVSTDTQYF. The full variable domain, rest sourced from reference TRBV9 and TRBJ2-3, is DSGVTQTPKHLITATGQRVTLRCSPRSGDLSVYWYQQSLDQGLQFLIQYYNGEERAKGNILERFSAQQFPDLHSELNLSSLELGDSALYFCASSVAGTVSTDTQYFGPGTRLTVL.